Each of the 14 T cell receptor beta chains below was sequenced from the same sample in a study of response to subunit inactivated influenza vaccine. TCRdb processed the RT-PCR reads anew with MiXCR; each CDR3 protein has one entry. The profile shows around 580,000 distinct CDR3 sequences, 12% to 15% of them singletons. Here the sequenced sample was PBMCs from blood, taken about 11 days after vaccination. The receptors derive from a man aged 50-60 years who received an inactivated influenza vaccine.

The V gene is TRBV6-2 or TRBV6-3, the J gene TRBJ2-5; 11 positions match TRBD1. V shed 2 bases and J 3 bases; nucleotides not matched to a gene: 8. This CDR3 region has 17 residues. The germline V gene encodes CDR1 MNHEY and CDR2 SVGEGT. CDR3 coding DNA: TGTGCCAGCAGTTACACTCCGGGACAGGGGGACGAAGAGACCCAGTACTTC. As protein: CASSYTPGQGDEETQYF.

The sample holds a few counts of this clonotype. The V gene is TRBV7-2, the J gene TRBJ1-1; no clear D gene. The CDR3 length is 15 residues. Germline V lookup: CDR1 SGHTA, CDR2 FQGNSA. Deletions cut 5 bases from V and 0 bases from J, with 13 bases between. This CDR3 is CASSRRMTMNTEAFF. The CDR3 nucleotides read TGTGCCAGCAGCAGACGGATGACAATGAACACTGAAGCTTTCTTT.

This chain uses TRBV9 with TRBJ2-7; D not resolved. Germline V gene lookup returns CDR1 SGDLS and CDR2 YYNGEE. The CDR3 totals 14 residues. With 0 bases removed from V and 3 bases from J, the gap between germline ends came to 10 bases. The CDR3 sequence: CASSVESNVYEQYF. The CDR3 nucleotides read TGTGCCAGCAGCGTAGAGAGTAACGTCTACGAGCAGTACTTC.

This clonotype turned up a few times. The chain uses TRBV7-9 and TRBJ1-6; D might be TRBD1 (6 bases). CDR1 SEHNR and CDR2 FQNEAQ come from the germline V gene (reference sequence). This CDR3 region has 14 residues. V lost 3 bases and J lost 7, with 10 bases in between. CDR3 DNA sequence: TGTGCCAGCAGCTTTCCACAGGGAAATTCACCCCTCCACTTT. This gives the protein CASSFPQGNSPLHF. Full variable domain (rest looked up from reference TRBV7-9 and TRBJ1-6): DTGVSQNPRHKITKRGQNVTFRCDPISEHNRLYWYRQTLGQGPEFLTYFQNEAQLEKSRLLSDRFSAERPKGSFSTLEIQRTEQGDSAMYLCASSFPQGNSPLHFGNGTRLTVT.

CDR3 sequence (DNA): TGTGCCAGCAGTTACTCGGGGATTTTTGAGCAGTTCTTC. Translating it yields CASSYSGIFEQFF. V gene TRBV6-5 combines with J gene TRBJ2-1; D ambiguous. Trimming removed 0 bases at V and 9 bases at J, with 9 bases between. Germline values: CDR1 MNHEY, CDR2 SVGAGI. The length of the CDR3 is 13 residues.

This clonotype came up a few times. This chain joins TRBV5-1 and TRBJ2-1; the match to TRBD2 covers 8 bases. V shed 4 bases and J 8 bases; nucleotides not matched to a gene: 11. The CDR3 loop spans 15 amino acids. Germline CDR1 SGHRS, CDR2 YFSETQ. CDR3 amino acids: CASSPHQRESYEQFF. Here the CDR3 DNA reads TGCGCCAGCAGCCCCCACCAGCGGGAGTCGTATGAGCAGTTCTTC.

This clonotype was observed at least ten times. This rearrangement joins TRBV20-1 to TRBJ2-7; possible D gene TRBD1, 6 bases. Per germline, CDR1 DFQATT and CDR2 SNEGSKA (reference sequence). V lost 1 base, J lost 0 bases, and 10 bases lay in between. The CDR3 is 14 residues long. CDR3 in amino acids: CSARVDSSSYEQYF. In DNA, the CDR3 is TGCAGTGCTAGAGTGGACAGTAGCTCCTACGAGCAGTACTTC.

The chain carries TRBV12-3 or TRBV12-4 and TRBJ2-5, with 8 bases fitting TRBD1. V shed 3 bases and J 1 base; nucleotides not matched to a gene: 4. This CDR3 has 15 amino acids. Here the CDR3 reads CASSLDRASQETQYF. The DNA of the CDR3 is TGTGCCAGCAGTTTGGACAGGGCGAGCCAAGAGACCCAGTACTTC.

The J gene is TRBJ2-1, the V gene TRBV5-8; TRBD1 or TRBD2 may be the D gene (6 bases each). Between the trimmed V and J ends, which lost 1 base and 9 bases, there was a span of 20 bases. The CDR3 runs to 16 residues. Germline CDR1 and CDR2: SGHTS and YDEGEE. The CDR3 region has the DNA TGTGCCAGCAGCTTGTTACCTAGCTGGGGGGCCGGTGAGCAGTTCTTC. Amino acid sequence: CASSLLPSWGAGEQFF.

This clonotype occurred a few times. The rearrangement uses TRBV28 and TRBJ2-4, with 8 bases matching TRBD1. The germline gives CDR1 MDHEN, CDR2 SYDVKM. With V trimmed by 4 bases and J by 5 bases, 4 bases remained unmatched. The CDR3 is made up of 14 amino acids. The CDR3 is CASSSGQGENIQYF. The DNA of the CDR3 is TGTGCCAGCAGTTCCGGACAGGGCGAAAACATTCAGTACTTC.

The chain has TRBV18 and TRBJ2-5, with 10 bases fitting TRBD1. Germline trimming cut 6 bases from V and 4 bases from J; bases unmatched to any gene: 8. Germline assignment: CDR1 KGHSH and CDR2 LQKENI. The CDR3 length is 15 residues. The CDR3 loop reads CASSQGQGISETQYF. As DNA, the CDR3 is TGTGCCAGCTCGCAGGGACAGGGGATTTCAGAGACCCAGTACTTC.

V and J are TRBV20-1 and TRBJ2-1; the D call may be TRBD1 or TRBD2 (5 bases each). There are 11 residues in the CDR3. The V end was cut by 7 bases, the J end by 3 bases, with 7 bases between. From germline, CDR1 is DFQATT and CDR2 SNEGSKA (reference sequence). CDR3 bases: TGCAGTGGGGGGAACTACAATGAGCAGTTCTTC. It codes for CSGGNYNEQFF.

There are many counts of this clonotype. The V call is TRBV9, the J call TRBJ2-7, with TRBD2 matching over 9 bases. Germline CDR1 reads SGDLS; CDR2 reads YYNGEE. CDR3 length: 16 residues. Trimming removed 0 bases from V and 2 bases from J; junction bases left unmatched: 6. The CDR3 is CASSVGGSGSPYEQYF. DNA for the CDR3: TGTGCCAGCAGCGTAGGTGGTAGCGGGAGTCCCTACGAGCAGTACTTC.

The chain recombines TRBV6-1 with TRBJ2-3; perhaps TRBD1 as D (6 bases). Trimming cost V 7 bases and J 2 bases, with 16 bases left between them. Per the germline V gene, CDR1 is MNHNS and CDR2 is SASEGT. There are 15 residues in the CDR3. As DNA, the CDR3 is TGTGCCAGCAATCCCCGGGACACGTACACAGATACGCAGTATTTT. It yields the protein CASNPRDTYTDTQYF.